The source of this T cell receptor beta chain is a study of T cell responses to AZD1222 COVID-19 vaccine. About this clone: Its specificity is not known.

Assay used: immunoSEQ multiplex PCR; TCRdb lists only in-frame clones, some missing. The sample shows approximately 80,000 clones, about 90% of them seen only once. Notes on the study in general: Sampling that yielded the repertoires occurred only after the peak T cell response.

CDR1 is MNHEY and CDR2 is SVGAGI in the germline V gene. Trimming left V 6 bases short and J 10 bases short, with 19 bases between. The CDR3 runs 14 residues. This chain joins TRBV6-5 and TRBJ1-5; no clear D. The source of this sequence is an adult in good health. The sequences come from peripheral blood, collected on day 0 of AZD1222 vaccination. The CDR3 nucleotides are TGTGCCAGCAGCCCCCTATTGGAGGAGGGACCCCAGCATTTT. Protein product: CASSPLLEEGPQHF.